The table lists the clone carrying this T cell receptor beta chain with a few counts. Its specificity is unknown. This specimen belongs to a study of blood T cells in healthy people across ages. Study background: With template switching, about one barcoded beta molecule was captured per two T cells.

Together with a sample-barcoded 5' primer, a J-beta primer mix was included in a second PCR lasting about 6 to 11 cycles. Each of the cDNA molecules was tagged by a template-switch adaptor with 12 random nucleotides. TCRdb re-analysed the 5' RACE reads in MiXCR, keeping a single row per CDR3 protein. This table has 1,500,000 or so distinct CDR3 sequences, around 59% appearing once. Study results and limitations: It was the long-lived donors that had more naive CD4+ cells and higher diversity than aged donors.

V lost 1 base and J 10 bases, leaving 17 bases between the germline ends. This CDR3 region has 15 residues. Germline V gene sequence: CDR1 SGHAT, CDR2 FQNNGV. Sequencing was done on a sample of blood. The chain uses TRBV11-2 and TRBJ2-4; the D is unclear. This TCR came from a man aged 18 to 30 in good health. This CDR3 reads CASSLARKAPRIQYF. The CDR3 nucleotides read TGTGCCAGCAGCTTAGCTCGGAAGGCTCCAAGGATTCAGTACTTC.